This entry describes one T cell receptor (beta chain). The CDR3 spans 14 residues. Germline V lookup: CDR1 MNHEY, CDR2 SVGAGI. V lost 5 bases, J lost 1 base, and 12 bases lay in between. Method: immunoSEQ multiplex PCR; TCRdb's copy keeps in-frame clones and lacks some. The table shows 250,000 to 400,000 clones, with roughly nine tenths occurring only once. These data originate in a study of blood T cell repertoires in COVID-19. The material sequenced was peripheral blood. The TCR sequence derives from a woman in her thirties with COVID-19, enrolled during active disease. The V gene is TRBV6-5, the J gene TRBJ2-7; D remains unclear. The CDR3 DNA reads TGTGCCAGCAGTCCCGACATGATATCCTACGAGCAGTACTTC. Encoded protein: CASSPDMISYEQYF.